This record covers a single T cell receptor (beta chain). The antigen remains unidentified. The data were taken from a study of beta chain features in type 1 diabetes. Looking at the study overall: No patient-donor differences in age, gender, total cells or subset yield.

Sequenced material consisted of expressed TCRB transcripts (all of the isolated RNA was reverse transcribed). Measured with immunoSEQ multiplex PCR; TCRdb has only the in-frame clones, and not every one. The sample yields about 230,000 clones, 9% to 10% seen once. V shed 2 bases, J shed 1 base, and the junction held 5 bases outside the gene matches. The germline V gene encodes CDR1 SGHDT and CDR2 YYEEEE. This CDR3 spans 15 amino acids. CD4+ naive, central memory, regulatory and stem cell-like memory subsets were isolated by sorting on CD45RO/CCR7/CD25/CD127/CD95/CD27. Findings and caveats of the study: The question of HLA type influencing TCRB rearrangement was one that remained unresolved here.

Sequencing was done on a sample of naive CD4+ T cells from blood. This receptor was obtained from a woman aged 18 to 35 in good health. The rearrangement uses TRBV5-6 and TRBJ1-1, with 7 nucleotides matching TRBD1. DNA of the CDR3: TGTGCCAGCAGCTTCCCGGGGACAGCGAACACTGAAGCTTTCTTT. Translated, it gives CASSFPGTANTEAFF.